This entry lists 27 T cell receptor beta chains sequenced from one sample in a study of CD8+CD57+ T cells in acquired aplastic anemia. TCR beta VDJ and CDR3 profiling used genomic DNA as template. From the reads, TCRdb called clonotypes with MiXCR, one entry per CDR3 protein. Seen here are about 40,000 distinct CDR3 sequences, over 55% observed once, and the top ten hold roughly 65%. Those patients picked for sequencing had displayed CD8+CD57+ cell expansion on flow cytometry. Sequencing was done on a sample of sorted CD4+, CD8+, or CD8+CD57+ T cells (not recorded which) from PBMCs. The receptors were sampled from a human donor with aplastic anemia.

The rearrangement joins TRBV20-1 to TRBJ2-7; 9 bases line up with TRBD2. The germline V gene encodes CDR1 DFQATT and CDR2 SNEGSKA (reference sequence). The CDR3 covers 14 residues. V lost 2 bases, J lost 6 bases, and 8 bases stayed unmatched. The CDR3 is CSARPFRLAAEQYF. In DNA, the CDR3 is TGCAGTGCTAGACCCTTCCGACTAGCGGCCGAGCAGTACTTC.

The table lists this clonotype with a few counts. This chain links TRBV7-6 with TRBJ2-3, with D perhaps being TRBD1 or TRBD2 (7 bases each). The germline CDR1 and CDR2 sequences are SGHVS and FNYEAQ. Trimming cost V 2 bases and J 4 bases, with 16 bases left between them. There are 16 residues in the CDR3. CDR3 protein: CASSLTAGGGADTQYF. The CDR3, as DNA: TGTGCCAGCAGCTTAACGGCAGGGGGAGGGGCAGATACGCAGTATTTT.

The chain joins TRBV10-1 to TRBJ1-1; no clear D gene. The germline V gene encodes CDR1 WNHNN and CDR2 SYGVQD (reference sequence). Trimming cost V 7 bases and J 0 bases, with 12 bases left between them. CDR3 length: 14 residues. DNA of the CDR3: TGCGCCAGCAAACGGGGAGCCCTGAACACTGAAGCTTTCTTT. Translating it yields CASKRGALNTEAFF.

This rearrangement joins TRBV20-1 to TRBJ2-7, with 9 nucleotides matching TRBD2. CDR3 length: 13 residues. V dropped 5 bases and J dropped 1; count of bases not matched to a gene: 3. Germline V CDR1 and CDR2: DFQATT, SNEGSKA (reference sequence). The CDR3 loop reads CSAHLAGSYEQYF. Written as DNA, the CDR3 is TGCAGTGCTCACCTAGCGGGGTCCTACGAGCAGTACTTC.

This clonotype was detected many times. A read error may produce the germline difference seen at one junction end. The CDR3 nucleotides are TGCGCCAGCAGCCGATTTCCGGGACAGGGTTCCTTCGAGCAGTACTTC. Translated: CASSRFPGQGSFEQYF. The chain links TRBV4-1 to TRBJ2-7; 9 nucleotides align to TRBD1. CDR3 length: 16 residues. CDR1 is MGHRA and CDR2 is YSYEKL in the germline V gene.

The rearrangement joins TRBV19 to TRBJ2-1; no reliable D call. Per the germline V gene, CDR1 is LNHDA and CDR2 is SQIVND (reference sequence). V was trimmed by 2 bases and J by 7 bases, leaving 6 bases between them. This CDR3 comprises 12 residues. CDR3 coding DNA: TGTGCCAGTAGTATAAATTGGAATGAGCAGTTCTTC. Translation: CASSINWNEQFF.

This chain links TRBV2 with TRBJ1-3; 7 bases are shared with TRBD1. J gave up 1 base and V 6 bases, and 6 bases lay outside the gene matches. The CDR3 is 15 amino acids. The germline gives CDR1 SNHLY, CDR2 FYNNEI. CDR3 protein: CASSDRVASGNTIYF. CDR3 nucleotides: TGTGCCAGCAGCGACAGGGTAGCGTCTGGAAACACCATATATTTT. The full variable domain, completed using reference TRBV2 and TRBJ1-3, is EPEVTQTPSHQVTQMGQEVILRCVPISNHLYFYWYRQILGQKVEFLVSFYNNEISEKSEIFDDQFSVERPDGSNFTLKIRSTKLEDSAMYFCASSDRVASGNTIYFGEGSWLTVV.

This clonotype has a count of ten or more. This chain uses TRBV10-3 with TRBJ1-6; D call uncertain. Deletions cut 2 bases from V and 7 bases from J, with 21 bases between. The V gene's germline CDR1 is ENHRY and CDR2 SYGVKD. This CDR3 has 18 amino acids. The CDR3 DNA follows: TGTGCCATCAGTGAGCTTTGGGCCCGCCCTGTAGGCAATTCACCCCTCCACTTT. As protein: CAISELWARPVGNSPLHF.

The chain is built from TRBV2 and TRBJ2-5; TRBD2 might be the D (7 bases). This CDR3 has 14 residues. Per the germline V gene, CDR1 is SNHLY and CDR2 is FYNNEI. The germline V and J ends were trimmed by 1 base and 5 bases, with 11 bases remaining between them. CDR3 bases: TGTGCCAGCAGTGAAGGGGGGGGCTGGGAGACCCAGTACTTC. Translated, it gives CASSEGGGWETQYF.

The rearrangement joins TRBV5-6 to TRBJ1-1; 7 bases align to TRBD1. In germline, CDR1 is SGHDT, CDR2 YYEEEE. V lost 7 bases, J lost 1 base, and 4 bases stayed unmatched. The CDR3 is made up of 13 amino acids. CDR3 in amino acids: CASGRTGNTEAFF. CDR3 DNA sequence: TGTGCCAGCGGCAGGACAGGGAACACTGAAGCTTTCTTT.

The chain carries TRBV2 and TRBJ1-2; D gene ambiguous. Germline CDR1 is SNHLY and CDR2 is FYNNEI. The V and J ends lost 3 bases and 7 bases respectively, with 15 bases between them. The CDR3 sequence is 14 residues long. The DNA of the CDR3 is TGTGCCAGCAGTGATTTGGCAAGGCCGAGTGGCTACACCTTC. Translation: CASSDLARPSGYTF.

CDR3 residues: CASSIWRDGYTF. In DNA, the CDR3 is TGTGCCAGTAGTATCTGGCGGGATGGCTACACCTTC. This chain links TRBV19 with TRBJ1-2; D not certain. The CDR3 length is 12 residues. V shed 3 bases and J shed 6 bases, with 8 bases lying between them. Germline V lookup: CDR1 LNHDA, CDR2 SQIVND (reference sequence).

This clonotype was counted at least ten times. The V gene is TRBV5-4, the J gene TRBJ1-6, with 8 bases lining up with TRBD1. The CDR3 runs to 12 residues. Germline CDR1 reads SGHNT; CDR2 reads YYREEE (reference sequence). The trim removed 4 bases at V and 13 bases at J, leaving 4 bases unmatched. The CDR3 reads CASSARGQPLHF. The CDR3 coding sequence is TGTGCCAGCAGCGCCAGGGGGCAGCCCCTCCACTTT.

This clonotype has more than one count but fewer than ten. V usage is TRBV6-5 and J usage is TRBJ1-5; 7 nucleotides line up with TRBD1. V lost 4 bases and J lost 7; bases outside the gene matches: 10. Germline loops: CDR1 MNHEY, CDR2 SVGAGI. This CDR3 has 15 residues. The chain's CDR3 is CASSFDRVSGQPQHF. The CDR3 DNA reads TGTGCCAGCAGTTTTGACAGGGTATCCGGGCAGCCCCAGCATTTT.

The rearrangement uses TRBV12-3 or TRBV12-4 and TRBJ1-6, with 8 bases aligning to TRBD1. This CDR3 comprises 14 residues. The trim removed 2 bases at V and 10 bases at J, leaving 4 bases unmatched. The CDR3 region is CASSLQGARSPLHF. The CDR3, as DNA: TGTGCCAGCAGTTTACAGGGGGCCCGATCACCCCTCCACTTT.

This clonotype was detected a few times. This sequence joins TRBV3-1 and TRBJ2-5; TRBD1 is a possible D gene (6 bases). Deletions cut 0 bases from V and 2 bases from J, with 13 bases between. This CDR3 spans 16 amino acids. Germline V gene sequence: CDR1 LGHDT, CDR2 YNNKEL (reference sequence). Written as DNA, the CDR3 is TGTGCCAGCAGCCAAGAGGTTTTGGACAGACAAGAGACCCAGTACTTC. Protein sequence: CASSQEVLDRQETQYF.

This clonotype was seen ten or more times. The chain employs TRBV6-4 and TRBJ2-3, with D perhaps matching TRBD1 (6 bases). V dropped 0 bases and J dropped 0 bases, with 7 bases sitting between them. The CDR3 runs 15 residues. Germline V gene data show CDR1 as MRHNA and CDR2 as SNTAGT. The CDR3 here is CASSDSQGSTDTQYF. CDR3 DNA sequence: TGTGCCAGCAGTGACTCCCAGGGGAGCACAGATACGCAGTATTTT.

The rearrangement uses TRBV15 and TRBJ1-2; 8 positions agree with TRBD1. The V and J ends lost 0 bases and 8 bases, in that order; junction bases with no gene match: 8. Germline V gene data show CDR1 as LNHNV and CDR2 as YYDKDF (reference sequence). The CDR3 sequence is 15 residues long. CDR3 DNA sequence: TGTGCCACCAGCAGAGATTTTGGACAGGGTGGAGGCTACACCTTC. Translation gives CATSRDFGQGGGYTF.

This chain uses TRBV29-1 with TRBJ1-1, with 9 bases aligning to TRBD1. The CDR3 runs to 13 residues. Per germline, CDR1 SQVTM and CDR2 ANQGSEA. The V segment lost 3 bases and the J segment 4 bases; nucleotides outside the gene matches: 3. The CDR3 region is CSVDGTGFTEAFF. The CDR3 DNA follows: TGCAGCGTTGACGGGACAGGGTTCACTGAAGCTTTCTTT.

This clonotype was seen ten or more times. The chain links TRBV29-1 to TRBJ1-2; maybe TRBD1 (5 bases). Germline CDR1 is SQVTM and CDR2 is ANQGSEA. The CDR3 covers 19 residues. V shed 2 bases and J shed 1 base, with 26 bases lying between them. The CDR3 sequence is CSVELGGLGGTEGNYGYTF. The DNA for the CDR3 is TGCAGCGTTGAATTAGGCGGATTGGGGGGGACCGAGGGTAACTATGGCTACACCTTC.

The chain combines TRBV11-3 with TRBJ1-2, with a tentative D call TRBD1 (5 bases). Germline CDR1 and CDR2: SGHNT and YENEEA. V was cut by 0 bases and J by 8 bases, with 7 bases left in between. The CDR3 consists of 12 residues. The CDR3 DNA reads TGTGCCAGCAGCTTAGATCAGGGCGGCTACACCTTC. It encodes CASSLDQGGYTF.

This sequence joins TRBV2 and TRBJ1-1; no reliable D call. V dropped 10 bases and J dropped 3 bases, with 12 bases sitting between them. The CDR3 spans 12 residues. Germline CDR1 and CDR2: SNHLY and FYNNEI. The CDR3 region is CANQDRYTEAFF. CDR3 coding DNA: TGTGCCAACCAGGATCGGTACACTGAAGCTTTCTTT. Full variable domain (missing parts from reference TRBV2 and TRBJ1-1): EPEVTQTPSHQVTQMGQEVILRCVPISNHLYFYWYRQILGQKVEFLVSFYNNEISEKSEIFDDQFSVERPDGSNFTLKIRSTKLEDSAMYFCANQDRYTEAFFGQGTRLTVV.

This clonotype was seen ten or more times. CDR3 residues: CASSLVSGGRNEQFF. The CDR3 DNA reads TGTGCCAGCAGCTTAGTTAGCGGGGGGCGCAATGAGCAGTTCTTC. The rearrangement links TRBV11-2 to TRBJ2-1; 10 nucleotides align to TRBD2. Germline V gene sequence: CDR1 SGHAT, CDR2 FQNNGV. This CDR3 has 15 residues. V shed 1 base, J shed 6 bases, and the junction held 3 bases outside the gene matches. Full variable domain (missing parts from reference TRBV11-2 and TRBJ2-1): EAGVAQSPRYKIIEKRQSVAFWCNPISGHATLYWYQQILGQGPKLLIQFQNNGVVDDSQLPKDRFSAERLKGVDSTLKIQPAKLEDSAVYLCASSLVSGGRNEQFFGPGTRLTVL.

This clonotype was counted at least ten times. The chain joins TRBV7-8 to TRBJ1-1; D is possibly TRBD1 (5 bases). The germline V gene has CDR1 SGHVS and CDR2 FQNEAQ. The V end was cut by 5 bases, the J end by 3 bases, with 13 bases between. The CDR3 extends over 14 amino acids. The chain's CDR3 is CASSRRAGHTEAFF. The CDR3 region has the DNA TGTGCCAGCAGCCGCAGGGCGGGGCACACTGAAGCTTTCTTT.

The gene calls are TRBV25-1 and TRBJ1-1; the D is unclear. The CDR3 length is 15 residues. V was cut by 2 bases and J by 5 bases, with 15 bases left in between. The germline V gene has CDR1 MGHDK and CDR2 SYGVNS. CDR3 nucleotides: TGTGCCAGCAGTGAAGCTGGGAGAGGGAATACTGAAGCTTTCTTT. Its protein product is CASSEAGRGNTEAFF.

The chain uses TRBV11-2 and TRBJ1-5; no definite D call. The CDR3 extends over 19 amino acids. Trimming took off 1 base at V and 1 base at J, with 20 bases between the two ends. Germline CDR1 and CDR2: SGHAT and FQNNGV. As DNA, the CDR3 is TGTGCCAGCAGCTTAGTTCTTAGTACCGGTTCAGGCAGCAATCAGCCCCAGCATTTT. This translates into CASSLVLSTGSGSNQPQHF.

This clonotype was counted at least ten times. V usage is TRBV13 and J usage is TRBJ2-5; D not resolved. The CDR3 runs 14 residues. The ends were cut back, 1 base at V and 7 bases at J, with 13 bases in the middle. Germline values: CDR1 PRHDT, CDR2 FYEKMQ (reference sequence). The CDR3 DNA reads TGTGCCAGCAGCTTAGTTCGTGCAACGGGGACCCAGTACTTC. Translation: CASSLVRATGTQYF.